The source of this T cell receptor beta chain is a study of blood T cell repertoires in COVID-19. Study background: T cells, B-cell-depleted T cells, or PBMCs provided the cDNA or gDNA that served as material.

With 5 bases clipped from V and 0 bases from J, the junction kept 6 bases outside the gene matches. This CDR3 comprises 16 residues. Germline CDR1 is SGHTA and CDR2 is FQGNSA. TCRdb's table, derived via immunoSEQ multiplex PCR, lists solely in-frame clones and lacks some. The sample includes 200,000 to 250,000 clones, roughly 85% of them seen just once. In Seattle, patients joined the study during active infection and were tracked longitudinally. The chain links TRBV7-2 to TRBJ2-7; 11 bases match TRBD2. The specimen was peripheral blood. The clonotype was recovered from a woman in her 70s with COVID-19, enrolled during active disease. The CDR3 nucleotides are TGTGCCAGCAGCCCCCGGACTAGCGGGTTCTCCTACGAGCAGTACTTC. This gives the protein CASSPRTSGFSYEQYF.